This is a list of T cell receptor beta chains from one sample in a study of blood T cell repertoires in COVID-19. Using immunoSEQ multiplex PCR, the repertoire was profiled, and TCRdb retains in-frame clones only, with some absent. The data show 200,000 to 300,000 clones, 82% seen once. Sequencing was carried out using peripheral blood. These TCRs come from a woman aged 55-70 years with active or convalescent COVID-19. Each CDR3 is given with its conserved first and last residue. Fields, in order: D gene, CDR3 length, V gene, J gene, clone size, CDR3 DNA, CDR3 protein. The D gene is left open where the match is weak. Rows give clone size only sometimes, using once, few, many, or a class for an expanded clone.

TRBD2,14,TRBV6-5,TRBJ2-5,NA,TGTGCCAGCAGCGCTAGCGGGGAACAAGAGACCCAGTACTTC,CASSASGEQETQYF
NA,13,TRBV7-6,TRBJ1-1,NA,TGTGCCAGCAGCTTAGGTGTTAGCACTGAAGCTTTCTTT,CASSLGVSTEAFF
NA,16,TRBV30,TRBJ1-1,NA,TGTGCCTGGAGTGGCGGCGGAGGGAGGGGGAACACTGAAGCTTTCTTT,CAWSGGGGRGNTEAFF
NA,15,TRBV6-5,TRBJ2-2,few,TGTGCCAGCACCTATGGACAGCCGAACACCGGGGAGCTGTTTTTT,CASTYGQPNTGELFF
TRBD2,14,TRBV30,TRBJ2-5,NA,TGTGCCTGGAGCGCGGCGGGGGGCTGGGAGACCCAGTACTTC,CAWSAAGGWETQYF
NA,14,TRBV15,TRBJ1-1,NA,TGTGCCACAACCCGCAGTGCGGGGAACACTGAAGCTTTCTTT,CATTRSAGNTEAFF
TRBD2,16,TRBV9,TRBJ2-5,NA,TGTGCCAGCAGCGTAGATGGAGCGGGGGAAGGAGAGACCCAGTACTTC,CASSVDGAGEGETQYF
NA,16,TRBV5-6,TRBJ1-5,NA,TGTGCCAGCAGCTTGGGGCACTCAAGGACTAATCAGCCCCAGCATTTT,CASSLGHSRTNQPQHF
NA,15,TRBV20-1,TRBJ2-6,NA,TGCAGTGCTAGTCTTCAGGGTGCCGGGGCCAACGTCCTGACTTTC,CSASLQGAGANVLTF
NA,16,TRBV10-2,TRBJ1-1,NA,TGCGCCAGCAGTGAGATAGGAGACAGGTTGTACACTGAAGCTTTCTTT,CASSEIGDRLYTEAFF
TRBD2,17,TRBV7-8,TRBJ2-7,NA,TGTGCCAGCAGCGTCAGCGTTAGCGGGGTTCTCTTCTACGAGCAGTACTTC,CASSVSVSGVLFYEQYF
NA,12,TRBV11-1,TRBJ2-5,NA,TGTGCCAGCAGCCACGCGGGGAAGACCCAGTACTTC,CASSHAGKTQYF
TRBD1,13,TRBV5-8,TRBJ1-5,NA,TGTGCCAGCACGACAGGGAGGAATCAGCCCCAGCATTTT,CASTTGRNQPQHF
TRBD1,13,TRBV6-5,TRBJ1-2,NA,TGTGCCAGCAGCCTCCGGGACAGGGATGGCTACACCTTC,CASSLRDRDGYTF
NA,17,TRBV21-1,TRBJ1-5,NA,TGTGCCAGCAGCCCCCGGCGGGGAAGGTGTAGCAATCAGCCCCAGCATTTT,CASSPRRGRCSNQPQHF
TRBD2,16,TRBV5-4,TRBJ2-7,NA,TGTGCCAGCAGCGGGGGACTAGCGGGGGGAGACTTCGAGCAGTACTTC,CASSGGLAGGDFEQYF
TRBD2,15,TRBV6-5,TRBJ2-7,NA,TGTGCCAGCAGTTCGGGACTAGCGATCTCCTACGAGCAGTACTTC,CASSSGLAISYEQYF
TRBD1,15,TRBV6-5,TRBJ2-2,once,TGTGCCAGCAGCTCAGGGGGCGCGGGGTCCGGGGAGCTGTTTTTT,CASSSGGAGSGELFF
NA,16,TRBV21-1,TRBJ2-5,NA,TGTGCCAGCAGCAAACCCGGGGGACAGACCCAAGAGACCCAGTACTTC,CASSKPGGQTQETQYF
NA,16,TRBV6-5,TRBJ1-6,once,TGTGCCAGCAGTTACAGGGGGAAATCCTATAATTCACCCCTCCACTTT,CASSYRGKSYNSPLHF
TRBD1,13,TRBV18,TRBJ1-1,NA,TGTGCCAGCTCGTCGACAGGGGTGACTGAAGCTTTCTTT,CASSSTGVTEAFF
TRBD2,15,TRBV5-1,TRBJ2-7,NA,TGCGCCAGCAGCTTAAGGGCTAGCGGGGTCTACGAGCAGTACTTC,CASSLRASGVYEQYF
TRBD1,13,TRBV30,TRBJ1-6,NA,TGTGCCTGTCGTGACCAGGGGGCTTCACCCCTCCACTTT,CACRDQGASPLHF
NA,14,TRBV19,TRBJ1-2,few,TGTGCCAGTAACTCACAGAGTTCTAACTATGGCTACACCTTC,CASNSQSSNYGYTF
NA,14,TRBV3-1/TRBV3-2,TRBJ1-3,NA,TGTGCCAGCAGCCAAGTGGGAGCTGGAAACACCATATATTTT,CASSQVGAGNTIYF
TRBD2,16,TRBV2,TRBJ2-6,once,TGTGCCAGCAGTCAAGCGGGGGCTGCTGGGGCCAACGTCCTGACTTTC,CASSQAGAAGANVLTF
NA,19,TRBV7-8,TRBJ2-2,NA,TGTGCCAGCAGCTTTTTGGCGCGATTAGACTCGCAGAACACCGGGGAGCTGTTTTTT,CASSFLARLDSQNTGELFF